This TCR beta chain originates from a study of shared clonotypes between healthy human individuals. Findings and limits, study-wide: Larger richness was generally estimated for naive than memory subsets. The study found approximately 5% of naive CD4 clonotypes shared across a handful of donors.

The method was immunoSEQ multiplex PCR; TCRdb's version includes in-frame clones alone and lacks a portion of them. The table includes millions of clones, approximately 95% detected once. Details on this clone: Its antigen is still unknown.

This TCR was recovered from a man aged 18 to 29 in good health. Sequenced sample: naive CD4+ T cells sorted from blood. The subset denotes: CD45RA+ positively selected.

The CDR3 is CASSPIPATTSGANVLTF. In DNA form, the CDR3 reads TGTGCCAGCTCACCAATACCAGCAACGACTTCTGGGGCCAACGTCCTGACTTTC. This chain joins TRBV18 and TRBJ2-6, with no clear D. Trimming removed 2 bases at V and 1 base at J, with 15 bases between. From germline, CDR1 is KGHSH and CDR2 LQKENI. This CDR3 is 18 amino acids long. The full variable domain, in which reference TRBV18 and TRBJ2-6 provide the parts outside the CDR3, is NAGVMQNPRHLVRRRGQEARLRCSPMKGHSHVYWYRQLPEEGLKFMVYLQKENIIDESGMPKERFSAEFPKEGPSILRIQQVVRGDSAAYFCASSPIPATTSGANVLTFGAGSRLTVL.